One T cell receptor (beta chain) is described in this entry. The V and J ends lost 4 bases and 0 bases, in that order; junction bases with no gene match: 2. Germline V lookup: CDR1 MNHNY, CDR2 SVGAGI (reference sequence). This CDR3 spans 15 amino acids. Produced via immunoSEQ multiplex PCR; TCRdb's table is partial and in-frame only. Counted here are around 33,000 clones, 82% occurring once; the ten biggest clones make up 2.6%. This entry comes from a study of OX40 agonist ivuxolimab in advanced cancers. The chain combines TRBV6-6 with TRBJ1-1; 10 positions agree with TRBD1. This sequence was found in an adult with an advanced solid tumor such as melanoma, head and neck, liver or kidney cancer. Sequenced here: CD4+ or CD8+ T cells sorted from blood, sampled in a trial of the OX40 agonist ivuxolimab. The CDR3 DNA reads as TGTGCCAGCAGTTCGGACAGGGGGATGAACACTGAAGCTTTCTTT. As protein: CASSSDRGMNTEAFF.